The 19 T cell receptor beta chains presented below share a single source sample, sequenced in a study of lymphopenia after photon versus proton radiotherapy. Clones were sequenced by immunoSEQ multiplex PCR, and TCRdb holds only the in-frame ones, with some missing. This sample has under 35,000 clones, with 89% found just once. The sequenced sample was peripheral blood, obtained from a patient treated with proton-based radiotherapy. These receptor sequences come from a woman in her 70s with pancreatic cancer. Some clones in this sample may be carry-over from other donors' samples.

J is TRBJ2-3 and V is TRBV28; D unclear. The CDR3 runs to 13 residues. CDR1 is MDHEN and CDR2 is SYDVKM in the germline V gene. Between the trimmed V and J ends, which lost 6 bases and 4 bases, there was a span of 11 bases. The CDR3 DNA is TGTGCCAGCAGCCGGACGGCCCCAGATACGCAGTATTTT. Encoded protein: CASSRTAPDTQYF. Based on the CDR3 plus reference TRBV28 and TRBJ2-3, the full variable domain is DVKVTQSSRYLVKRTGEKVFLECVQDMDHENMFWYRQDPGLGLRLIYFSYDVKMKEKGDIPEGYSVSREKKERFSLILESASTNQTSMYLCASSRTAPDTQYFGPGTRLTVL.

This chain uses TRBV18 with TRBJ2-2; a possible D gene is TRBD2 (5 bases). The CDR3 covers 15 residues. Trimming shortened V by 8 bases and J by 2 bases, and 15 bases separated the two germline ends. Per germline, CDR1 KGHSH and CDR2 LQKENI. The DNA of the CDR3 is TGTGCCAGCCAAGCGATAGGGAGCAACACCGGGGAGCTGTTTTTT. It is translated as CASQAIGSNTGELFF.

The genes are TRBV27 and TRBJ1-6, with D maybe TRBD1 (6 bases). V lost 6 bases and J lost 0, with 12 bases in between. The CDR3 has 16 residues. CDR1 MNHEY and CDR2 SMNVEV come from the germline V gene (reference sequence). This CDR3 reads CASRTTGSSYNSPLHF. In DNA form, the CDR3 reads TGTGCCAGCAGGACGACAGGTAGCTCCTATAATTCACCCCTCCACTTT.

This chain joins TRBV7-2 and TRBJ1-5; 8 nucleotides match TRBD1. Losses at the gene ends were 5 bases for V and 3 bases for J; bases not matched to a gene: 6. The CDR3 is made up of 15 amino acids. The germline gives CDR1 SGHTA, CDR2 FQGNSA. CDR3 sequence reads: CASSVVTGDNQPQHF. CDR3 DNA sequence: TGTGCCAGCAGCGTAGTGACAGGGGACAATCAGCCCCAGCATTTT.

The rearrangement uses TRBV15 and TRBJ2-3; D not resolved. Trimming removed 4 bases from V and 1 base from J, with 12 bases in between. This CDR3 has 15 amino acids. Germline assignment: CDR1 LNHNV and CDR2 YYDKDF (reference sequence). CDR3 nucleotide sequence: TGTGCCACCAGCAACGACGCGACTGGCACAGATACGCAGTATTTT. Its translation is CATSNDATGTDTQYF.

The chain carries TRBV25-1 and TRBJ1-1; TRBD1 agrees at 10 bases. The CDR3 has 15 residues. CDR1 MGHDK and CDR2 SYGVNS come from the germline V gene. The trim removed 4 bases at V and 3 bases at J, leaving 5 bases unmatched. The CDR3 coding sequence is TGTGCCAGCAGTGCTCGGACAGGGGGTGACACTGAAGCTTTCTTT. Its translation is CASSARTGGDTEAFF.

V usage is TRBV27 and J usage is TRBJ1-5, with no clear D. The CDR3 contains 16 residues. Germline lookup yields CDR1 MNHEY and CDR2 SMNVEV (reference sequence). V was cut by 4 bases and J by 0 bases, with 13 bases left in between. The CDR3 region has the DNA TGTGCCAGCAGTTCCAGTATATCCGGTAGCAATCAGCCCCAGCATTTT. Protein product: CASSSSISGSNQPQHF.

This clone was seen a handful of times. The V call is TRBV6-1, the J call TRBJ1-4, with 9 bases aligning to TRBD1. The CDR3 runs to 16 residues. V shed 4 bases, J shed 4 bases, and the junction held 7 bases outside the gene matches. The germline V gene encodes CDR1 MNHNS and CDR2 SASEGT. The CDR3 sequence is CASSAGTGFGNEKLFF. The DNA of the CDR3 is TGTGCCAGCAGTGCCGGGACAGGGTTTGGTAATGAAAAACTGTTTTTT.

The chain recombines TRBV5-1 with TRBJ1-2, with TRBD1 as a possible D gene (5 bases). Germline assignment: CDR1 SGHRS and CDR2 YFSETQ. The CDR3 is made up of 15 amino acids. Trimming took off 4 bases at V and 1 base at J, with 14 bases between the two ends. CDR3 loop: CASSPTGSLNYGYTF. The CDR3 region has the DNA TGCGCCAGCAGCCCAACAGGAAGCCTTAACTATGGCTACACCTTC.

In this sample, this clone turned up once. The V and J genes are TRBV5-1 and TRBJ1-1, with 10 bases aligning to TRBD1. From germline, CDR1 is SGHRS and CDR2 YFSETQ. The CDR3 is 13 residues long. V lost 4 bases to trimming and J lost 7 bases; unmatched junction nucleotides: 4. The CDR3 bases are TGCGCCAGCAGCCTGGGACAGGGGAGTGAAGCTTTCTTT. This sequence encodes CASSLGQGSEAFF.

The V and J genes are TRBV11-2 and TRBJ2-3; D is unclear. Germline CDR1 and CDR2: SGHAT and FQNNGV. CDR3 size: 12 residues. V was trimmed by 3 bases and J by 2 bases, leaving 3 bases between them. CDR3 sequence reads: CASSFYTDTQYF. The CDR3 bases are TGTGCCAGCAGCTTCTACACAGATACGCAGTATTTT.

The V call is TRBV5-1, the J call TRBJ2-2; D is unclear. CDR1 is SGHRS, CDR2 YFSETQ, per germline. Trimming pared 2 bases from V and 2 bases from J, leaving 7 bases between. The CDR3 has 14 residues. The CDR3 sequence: CASSLDLNTGELFF. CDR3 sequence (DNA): TGCGCCAGCAGCTTAGACTTAAACACCGGGGAGCTGTTTTTT.

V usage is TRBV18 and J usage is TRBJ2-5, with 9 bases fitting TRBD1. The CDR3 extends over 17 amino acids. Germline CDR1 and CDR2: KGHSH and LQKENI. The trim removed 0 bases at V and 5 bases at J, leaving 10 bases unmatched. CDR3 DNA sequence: TGTGCCAGCTCACCACCAGTTAACCGGGACAGGGTTGAGACCCAGTACTTC. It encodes CASSPPVNRDRVETQYF.

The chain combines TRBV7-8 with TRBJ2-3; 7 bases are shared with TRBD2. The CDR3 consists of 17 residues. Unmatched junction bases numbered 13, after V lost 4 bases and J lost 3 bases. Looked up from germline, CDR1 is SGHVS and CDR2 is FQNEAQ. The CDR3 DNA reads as TGTGCCAGCAGCTCTGGCGGCGGGGGAGGAGGGACAGATACGCAGTATTTT. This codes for CASSSGGGGGGTDTQYF.

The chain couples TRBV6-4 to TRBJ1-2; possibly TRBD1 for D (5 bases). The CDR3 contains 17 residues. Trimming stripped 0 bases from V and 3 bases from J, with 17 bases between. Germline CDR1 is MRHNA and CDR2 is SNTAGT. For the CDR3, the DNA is TGTGCCAGCAGTGACTCGATGGGGGGTTCACTGGACTATGGCTACACCTTC. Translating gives CASSDSMGGSLDYGYTF.

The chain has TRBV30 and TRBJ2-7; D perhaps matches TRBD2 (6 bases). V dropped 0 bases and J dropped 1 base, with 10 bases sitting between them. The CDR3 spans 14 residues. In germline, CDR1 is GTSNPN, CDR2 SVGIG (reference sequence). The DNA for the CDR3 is TGTGCCTGGAGTGTCCCGGGGGTATCCTACGAGCAGTACTTC. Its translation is CAWSVPGVSYEQYF.

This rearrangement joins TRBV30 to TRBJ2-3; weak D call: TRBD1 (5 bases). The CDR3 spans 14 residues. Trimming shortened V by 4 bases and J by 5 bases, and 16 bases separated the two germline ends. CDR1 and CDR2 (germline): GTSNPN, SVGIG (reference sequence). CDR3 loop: CAWTLGAVGDTQYF. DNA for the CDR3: TGTGCCTGGACTCTAGGGGCAGTGGGAGATACGCAGTATTTT.

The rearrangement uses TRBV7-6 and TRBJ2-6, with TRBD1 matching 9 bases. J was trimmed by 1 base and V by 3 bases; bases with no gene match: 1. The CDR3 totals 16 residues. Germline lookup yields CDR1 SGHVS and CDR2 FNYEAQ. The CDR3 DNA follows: TGTGCCAGCAGCTTTGGACAGGGGTCTGGGGCCAACGTCCTGACTTTC. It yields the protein CASSFGQGSGANVLTF. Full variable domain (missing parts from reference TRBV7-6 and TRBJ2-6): GAGVSQSPRYKVTKRGQDVALRCDPISGHVSLYWYRQALGQGPEFLTYFNYEAQQDKSGLPNDRFSAERPEGSISTLTIQRTEQRDSAMYRCASSFGQGSGANVLTFGAGSRLTVL.

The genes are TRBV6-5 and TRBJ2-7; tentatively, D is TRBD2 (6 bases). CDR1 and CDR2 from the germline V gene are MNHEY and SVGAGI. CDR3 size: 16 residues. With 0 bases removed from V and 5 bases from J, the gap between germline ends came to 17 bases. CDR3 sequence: CASSYSGTREVDEQYF. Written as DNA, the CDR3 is TGTGCCAGCAGTTACTCGGGGACGCGGGAAGTTGACGAGCAGTACTTC.